The entry below gives a single T cell receptor (beta chain) sequence along with its context. What it binds is not known. The sample is drawn from a study of T cells in localized non-small cell lung cancer. General study results and limits: Adjacent lung exhibited a median of 57 among the 100 most abundant tumor clones. Peak T cell clonality was found in uninvolved adjacent lung, exceeding tumor. The study sequenced only one region of the tumor. As a result, intratumor heterogeneity could not be excluded and remains possible.

V gave up 4 bases and J gave up 12 bases, with 22 bases separating them. The CDR3 length is 15 residues. Germline lookup yields CDR1 LNHDA and CDR2 SQIVND (reference sequence). Some clones are missing from TCRdb's copy, which holds only in-frame ones; the method was immunoSEQ multiplex PCR. Here the sample spans under 20,000 clones, 75% to 95% being singletons. The chain couples TRBV19 to TRBJ2-1, with D perhaps TRBD1 or TRBD2 (6 bases each). The material sequenced was peripheral blood, taken before any cancer treatment. The TCR comes from a male donor older than 55 with stage I squamous cell lung carcinoma. The CDR3 region has the DNA TGTGCCAGTAGTAGGGGGGCCTTTGAGGGGCTCCCGCAGTTCTTC. Residues: CASSRGAFEGLPQFF.